This passage covers 19 T cell receptor beta chains from one sample sequenced in a study of human T cells and chemical hapten exposure (dated by TCRdb to the early 2020s). Total RNA was isolated from unfractionated whole blood collected in Tempus Blood RNA tubes. Library creation used 5' RACE. The sequencer listed for this sample is Illumina MiSeq. TCRdb trimmed public reads at Q25 via fastp, called clones via MiXCR and kept in-frame beta chains. CDR3 protein sequences are deduplicated, and each keeps its most common genes and DNA. In this sample the table shows about 140,000 distinct CDR3 sequences, 3.5% to 5% of which occur a single time. The ten largest account for 1.2% to 1.5% of the sample. All receptors come from a female donor in good health.

This clonotype was observed many times. The V and J genes are TRBV18 and TRBJ1-1, with no clear D. Trimming removed 5 bases at V and 1 base at J, with 8 bases between. The CDR3 runs 13 residues. Per the germline V gene, CDR1 is KGHSH and CDR2 is LQKENI. The CDR3, as DNA: TGTGCCAGCTCAGAACAGAGGAACACTGAAGCTTTCTTT. Protein product: CASSEQRNTEAFF.

The sample holds many counts of this clonotype. The V call is TRBV4-3, the J call TRBJ2-7; a weak D match, TRBD2 (6 bases). The ends were cut back, 1 base at V and 2 bases at J, with 15 bases in the middle. Germline CDR1 LGHNA, CDR2 YSLEER. The CDR3 totals 16 residues. This CDR3 reads CASSQAGSGGAYEQYF. CDR3 nucleotide sequence: TGCGCCAGCAGCCAAGCAGGCTCGGGCGGGGCCTACGAGCAGTACTTC.

This clonotype appeared many times. This rearrangement joins TRBV12-3 or TRBV12-4 to TRBJ2-3; 11 positions match TRBD2. The CDR3 runs 16 residues. The V gene end was trimmed by 6 bases and the J gene end by 6 bases; junction bases not matched to a gene: 11. CDR3 region: CASSYGTSGSRDTQYF. CDR3 nucleotide sequence: TGTGCCAGCAGCTACGGGACTAGCGGCTCGCGGGATACGCAGTATTTT.

V is TRBV3-1 and J is TRBJ2-7; TRBD1 is a possible D gene (5 bases). Germline lookup yields CDR1 LGHDT and CDR2 YNNKEL (reference sequence). The CDR3 spans 15 residues. Trimming took 5 bases from V and 6 from J, leaving 20 bases between them. The CDR3 loop is CASSVPLGPRGEQYF. Here the CDR3 DNA reads TGTGCCAGCAGCGTCCCGCTGGGGCCCAGAGGCGAGCAGTACTTC.

This clonotype appeared many times. This chain links TRBV20-1 with TRBJ2-5; 10 nucleotides line up with TRBD2. Unmatched junction bases numbered 1, after V lost 3 bases and J lost 3 bases. The germline CDR1 and CDR2 sequences are DFQATT and SNEGSKA (reference sequence). CDR3 length equals 13 residues. The CDR3, as DNA: TGCAGTGCTAGTACTAGCGGGGAAGAGACCCAGTACTTC. Translation: CSASTSGEETQYF.

This clonotype has ten or more counts. This chain links TRBV7-2 with TRBJ2-5, with D perhaps TRBD2 (5 bases). CDR1 is SGHTA and CDR2 is FQGNSA in the germline V gene. The length of the CDR3 is 15 residues. V was clipped by 1 base and J by 2 bases, with 11 bases between them. The CDR3 DNA sequence: TGTGCCAGCAGCTTAGGTCACGGGGTTCAAGAGACCCAGTACTTC. Protein sequence: CASSLGHGVQETQYF.

This clonotype has ten or more counts. The V and J genes are TRBV7-9 and TRBJ2-3, with D hard to call. V lost 5 bases, J lost 3 bases, and 9 bases lay in between. The CDR3 loop spans 13 amino acids. Per germline, CDR1 SEHNR and CDR2 FQNEAQ (reference sequence). As DNA, the CDR3 is TGTGCCAGCAGCGCTACATCAACAGATACGCAGTATTTT. Translation gives CASSATSTDTQYF.

The table lists this clonotype with many counts. The V gene is TRBV12-3 or TRBV12-4, the J gene TRBJ1-6, with D possibly being TRBD1 (6 bases). This CDR3 contains 13 residues. V was pared by 6 bases and J by 7 bases, with 10 bases between. CDR3 residues: CASSQTGNSPLHF. The DNA for the CDR3 is TGTGCCAGCAGCCAGACAGGCAATTCACCCCTCCACTTT.

This clonotype was seen repeatedly, ten times or more. The rearrangement uses TRBV18 and TRBJ2-3; D uncertain. The germline gives CDR1 KGHSH, CDR2 LQKENI. CDR3 length equals 14 residues. Trimming stripped 3 bases from V and 5 bases from J, with 12 bases between. CDR3 amino acids: CASSPTTTQDTQYF. DNA for the CDR3: TGTGCCAGCTCACCTACAACTACACAAGATACGCAGTATTTT.

V usage is TRBV5-1 and J usage is TRBJ1-1, with D unclear. The germline V and J ends were trimmed by 4 bases and 0 bases, with 10 bases remaining between them. Germline CDR1 reads SGHRS; CDR2 reads YFSETQ. This CDR3 has 14 amino acids. CDR3 sequence: CASSTDGLNTEAFF. CDR3 nucleotides: TGCGCCAGCAGCACGGACGGATTGAACACTGAAGCTTTCTTT.

This clonotype has ten or more counts. This chain links TRBV6-1 with TRBJ1-1, with a weak D call TRBD1 (5 bases). V was trimmed by 5 bases and J by 6 bases, leaving 16 bases between them. The CDR3 runs 14 residues. CDR1 MNHNS and CDR2 SASEGT come from the germline V gene. The CDR3 is CASSQGFPQAEAFF. CDR3 nucleotides: TGTGCCAGCAGTCAGGGTTTCCCACAGGCTGAAGCTTTCTTT.

This clonotype has at least ten counts. The rearrangement joins TRBV28 to TRBJ1-1; 7 bases agree with TRBD1. CDR3 length equals 15 residues. V gave up 6 bases and J gave up 2 bases; unmatched junction bases: 9. Germline V gene data show CDR1 as MDHEN and CDR2 as SYDVKM. In DNA, the CDR3 is TGTGCCAGCAGAAGCCAGGGACAGCTAAACACTGAAGCTTTCTTT. Translated: CASRSQGQLNTEAFF.

The chain carries TRBV29-1 and TRBJ2-1, with 8 bases matching TRBD2. Germline V gene lookup returns CDR1 SQVTM and CDR2 ANQGSEA. V lost 6 bases, J lost 6 bases, and 16 bases stayed unmatched. The CDR3 consists of 16 residues. The CDR3 loop reads CSVIHHERGCRNEQFF. The CDR3 nucleotides read TGCAGCGTCATACACCACGAGCGGGGGTGTCGCAATGAGCAGTTCTTC.

This clonotype was observed at least ten times. The chain has TRBV7-2 and TRBJ1-2; 7 bases align to TRBD1. The CDR3 runs 15 residues. Germline CDR1 is SGHTA and CDR2 is FQGNSA. The junction had 8 bases not matched to a gene; V was cut back by 1 base and J by 6 bases. The CDR3 here is CASSLGLRQGDGYTF. The CDR3 nucleotides read TGTGCCAGCAGCTTAGGCCTCCGACAGGGCGATGGCTACACCTTC.

The V gene is TRBV10-3, the J gene TRBJ2-7; weak D call: TRBD2 (6 bases). V lost 11 bases and J 5 bases, leaving 22 bases between the germline ends. Germline V gene sequence: CDR1 ENHRY, CDR2 SYGVKD. The CDR3 loop spans 14 amino acids. CDR3 nucleotides: TGTGCCTCTAATGACCCCGGGACTGAAAACGAGCAGTACTTC. Translation gives CASNDPGTENEQYF.

This clonotype was seen at least ten times. The genes are TRBV12-5 and TRBJ2-3; D not certain. The CDR3 runs to 14 residues. V lost 1 base to trimming and J lost 4 bases, with 9 bases between them. Germline lookup yields CDR1 LGHNT and CDR2 FRNRAP. The CDR3 loop is CASGLGLGADTQYF. The CDR3 DNA reads TGTGCTAGTGGTTTGGGCCTTGGAGCAGATACGCAGTATTTT.

This clonotype has at least ten counts. This chain connects TRBV7-2 to TRBJ2-5; possibly TRBD1 or TRBD2 for D (6 bases each). Germline assignment: CDR1 SGHTA and CDR2 FQGNSA. The ends were cut back, 1 base at V and 6 bases at J, with 15 bases in the middle. The CDR3 spans 15 residues. CDR3 bases: TGTGCCAGCAGCTTAGTCGCGAGGGGGGCGAAGACCCAGTACTTC. Its protein is CASSLVARGAKTQYF.

In its sample, this clonotype was seen many times. The rearrangement joins TRBV2 to TRBJ2-7; D might be TRBD2 (5 bases). CDR3 size: 13 residues. Trimming stripped 6 bases from V and 4 bases from J, with 13 bases between. In germline, CDR1 is SNHLY, CDR2 FYNNEI. The CDR3 here is CASRRTQLYEQYF. The CDR3 nucleotides are TGTGCCAGCAGGAGGACTCAACTGTACGAGCAGTACTTC.

In this sample, this clonotype turned up many times. CDR3 DNA sequence: TGTGCCATCGGCGGGGTTGGCACAGATACGCAGTATTTT. Amino acids: CAIGGVGTDTQYF. This chain joins TRBV10-3 and TRBJ2-3; D perhaps matches TRBD2 (6 bases). The CDR3 length is 13 residues. V lost 8 bases and J lost 1, with 10 bases in between. The V gene's germline CDR1 is ENHRY and CDR2 SYGVKD.